These 23 T cell receptor beta chains originate from one sample sequenced in a study of T cell responses to AZD1222 COVID-19 vaccine. The repertoire was sequenced with immunoSEQ multiplex PCR; TCRdb's copy has only in-frame clones and lacks some. The sample consists of roughly 150,000 clones, 90% to 95% of them appearing once. The sample here was peripheral blood, taken on day 0 of AZD1222 vaccination. The source is an adult in good health.

This sequence joins TRBV28 and TRBJ1-2; D gene unclear. Trimming took off 5 bases at V and 8 bases at J, with 21 bases between the two ends. The CDR3 spans 15 residues. Germline assignment: CDR1 MDHEN and CDR2 SYDVKM. CDR3 residues: CASSPQRPLPGGYTF. The CDR3, as DNA: TGTGCCAGCAGTCCCCAGCGACCACTCCCGGGGGGCTACACCTTC.

This chain uses TRBV13 with TRBJ2-7, with TRBD1 matching over 9 bases. Germline V gene sequence: CDR1 PRHDT, CDR2 FYEKMQ (reference sequence). After removal of 5 bases from V and 1 base from J, the junction contained 15 bases not matched to a gene. The length of the CDR3 is 18 residues. The CDR3 region has the DNA TGTGCCAGCAGCCAAGTTGGGGCGGGACAGGGCAAGTCCTACGAGCAGTACTTC. This gives the protein CASSQVGAGQGKSYEQYF.

Details on this clone: At the DNA level, this CDR3 is encoded by other sequences in the same sample as well. The CDR3 loop is CASSYGQNYGYTF. Here the CDR3 DNA reads TGTGCCAGCAGTTACGGGCAGAACTATGGCTACACCTTC. The chain links TRBV6-5 to TRBJ1-2; D remains unclear. The CDR3 has 13 amino acids. Germline assignment: CDR1 MNHEY and CDR2 SVGAGI. Trimming took 2 bases from V and 2 from J, leaving 6 bases between them.

This clone was picked up one time. CDR3 DNA: TGTGCCAGCAGCCAAGCGATCCGAGGGACTGAAGCTTTCTTT. Protein: CASSQAIRGTEAFF. V is TRBV3-1 (or the pseudogene TRBV3-2) and J is TRBJ1-1; D uncertain. Trimming removed 1 base from V and 5 bases from J, with 11 bases in between. Germline loops: CDR1 LGHDT, CDR2 YNNKEL (reference sequence). CDR3 size: 14 residues.

The V gene is TRBV3-1 (or the pseudogene TRBV3-2), the J gene TRBJ2-2; D is unresolved. Deletions cut 11 bases from V and 6 bases from J, with 16 bases between. Per the germline V gene, CDR1 is LGHDT and CDR2 is YNNKEL (reference sequence). CDR3 length: 13 residues. This chain's CDR3 is CASSQDRAGELFF. DNA of the CDR3: TGTGCCTCCAGCCAGGACCGGGCCGGGGAGCTGTTTTTT.

The CDR3 here is CASSGGVSHNEQFF. CDR3 bases: TGCGCCAGCAGTGGGGGTGTTTCCCACAATGAGCAGTTCTTC. The chain joins TRBV10-2 to TRBJ2-1; no reliable D call. Trimming left V 4 bases short and J 5 bases short, with 12 bases between. The germline V gene has CDR1 WSHSY and CDR2 SAAADI. This CDR3 region has 14 residues.

V is TRBV5-4 and J is TRBJ2-1, with 8 positions matching TRBD1. Germline lookup yields CDR1 SGHNT and CDR2 YYREEE (reference sequence). The CDR3 sequence is 14 residues long. The ends lost 1 base at V and 5 bases at J; junction bases unmatched: 2. The CDR3 DNA sequence: TGTGCCAGCAGCTTGCGGACAGGGAACAATGAGCAGTTCTTC. Protein sequence: CASSLRTGNNEQFF.

The CDR3: CASSGGTALPPQHF. The CDR3 region has the DNA TGTGCCAGTAGCGGAGGGACAGCCCTACCGCCCCAGCATTTT. The genes are TRBV19 and TRBJ1-5, with 7 nucleotides matching TRBD1. Per germline, CDR1 LNHDA and CDR2 SQIVND (reference sequence). The length of the CDR3 is 14 residues. The J segment lost 9 bases and the V segment lost 6 bases, leaving 11 bases of the junction unmatched.

The genes are TRBV28 and TRBJ2-7; D remains ambiguous. The CDR3 spans 11 residues. CDR1 is MDHEN and CDR2 is SYDVKM in the germline V gene. V dropped 2 bases and J dropped 7 bases, with 6 bases sitting between them. DNA for the CDR3: TGTGCCAGCAGTTTAATGCTAGAGCAGTACTTC. Translation gives CASSLMLEQYF.

CDR3 region: CASSQVGGLSGNTIYF. CDR3 DNA: TGTGCCAGCAGCCAAGTAGGCGGCTTGTCTGGAAACACCATATATTTT. The chain joins TRBV14 to TRBJ1-3; D not certain. The CDR3 has 16 amino acids. V lost 1 base to trimming and J lost 1 base, with 11 bases between them. Germline CDR1 SGHDN, CDR2 FVKESK. Full variable domain (remainder filled in from reference TRBV14 and TRBJ1-3): EAGVTQFPSHSVIEKGQTVTLRCDPISGHDNLYWYRRVMGKEIKFLLHFVKESKQDESGMPNNRFLAERTGGTYSTLKVQPAELEDSGVYFCASSQVGGLSGNTIYFGEGSWLTVV.

The V and J genes are TRBV28 and TRBJ2-7; the match to TRBD1 covers 7 bases. The germline V gene has CDR1 MDHEN and CDR2 SYDVKM. There are 18 residues in the CDR3. The trim removed 3 bases at V and 1 base at J, leaving 15 bases unmatched. CDR3 in amino acids: CASSFFGTARYGSYEQYF. The CDR3 bases are TGTGCCAGCAGTTTCTTCGGGACAGCCAGATATGGGTCCTACGAGCAGTACTTC.

As concerns this clone: One end of the junction fails to match germline, which may point to a read error. The chain carries TRBV27 and TRBJ1-2, with 9 bases identical to TRBD1. The CDR3 length is 12 residues. The V gene's germline CDR1 is MNHEY and CDR2 SMNVEV (reference sequence). CDR3 loop: CASSGGQGLFSF. DNA for the CDR3: TGTGCCAGCAGTGGGGGACAGGGTCTATTCTCCTTC.

The V call is TRBV5-1, the J call TRBJ2-3; D is ambiguous. V gave up 5 bases and J gave up 0 bases, with 13 bases separating them. The CDR3 runs 15 residues. Germline V CDR1 and CDR2: SGHRS, YFSETQ. Written as DNA, the CDR3 is TGCGCCAGCAGGGATACAGCACTGAGCACAGATACGCAGTATTTT. Encoded protein: CASRDTALSTDTQYF.

The chain employs TRBV5-1 and TRBJ2-1; D tentatively fits TRBD1 or TRBD2 (7 bases each). V dropped 1 base and J dropped 6 bases, with 14 bases sitting between them. The germline CDR1 and CDR2 sequences are SGHRS and YFSETQ. CDR3 length: 15 residues. CDR3 coding DNA: TGCGCCAGCAGCTTGAGGCAGGGGGAGGGCAATGAGCAGTTCTTC. Translated, it gives CASSLRQGEGNEQFF.

This chain uses TRBV7-6 with TRBJ2-3, with unresolved D. CDR3 length: 15 amino acids. Trimming left V 1 base short and J 0 bases short, with 8 bases between. Germline-derived CDR1 and CDR2 are SGHVS and FNYEAQ. CDR3: CASSLGVSSTDTQYF. The CDR3 DNA reads as TGTGCCAGCAGCTTAGGAGTCTCTAGCACAGATACGCAGTATTTT.

The rearrangement uses TRBV2 and TRBJ2-5; unclear D gene. Trimming pared 2 bases from V and 3 bases from J, leaving 7 bases between. The CDR3 length is 13 residues. The germline gives CDR1 SNHLY, CDR2 FYNNEI. The CDR3 DNA sequence: TGTGCCAGCAGTGAAAACACCAAAGAGACCCAGTACTTC. It encodes CASSENTKETQYF. Full variable domain (missing parts from reference TRBV2 and TRBJ2-5): EPEVTQTPSHQVTQMGQEVILRCVPISNHLYFYWYRQILGQKVEFLVSFYNNEISEKSEIFDDQFSVERPDGSNFTLKIRSTKLEDSAMYFCASSENTKETQYFGPGTRLLVL.

The rearrangement links TRBV7-9 to TRBJ2-7; 8 bases fit TRBD1. This CDR3 is built from 12 residues. J was trimmed by 7 bases and V by 5 bases; bases with no gene match: 4. The germline CDR1 and CDR2 sequences are SEHNR and FQNEAQ (reference sequence). The chain's CDR3 is CASSATGGEQYF. The CDR3 DNA reads TGTGCCAGCAGCGCAACAGGGGGGGAGCAGTACTTC.

This chain connects TRBV2 to TRBJ1-2; possible D gene TRBD1, 5 bases. Germline V lookup: CDR1 SNHLY, CDR2 FYNNEI. This CDR3 is 14 amino acids long. With 6 bases removed from V and 5 bases from J, the gap between germline ends came to 16 bases. CDR3 DNA: TGTGCCAGCAGCCCGGGGCCGGCGGAGTATGGCTACACCTTC. Its protein is CASSPGPAEYGYTF.

The chain is built from TRBV5-6 and TRBJ1-5; 7 bases agree with TRBD1. Germline V CDR1 and CDR2: SGHDT, YYEEEE. CDR3 length: 16 amino acids. Trimming took 4 bases from V and 1 from J; bases not matched to a gene: 8. CDR3 residues: CASSHFGTASNQPQHF. CDR3 nucleotide sequence: TGTGCCAGCAGCCACTTCGGGACAGCGAGCAATCAGCCCCAGCATTTT.

The rearrangement joins TRBV4-2 to TRBJ1-1; 8 bases align to TRBD1. This CDR3 has 15 amino acids. The germline CDR1 and CDR2 sequences are LGHNA and YNFKEQ. After removal of 2 bases from V and 1 base from J, the junction contained 3 bases not matched to a gene. In DNA, the CDR3 is TGTGCCAGCAGCCAACAAGGACAGGGGAACACTGAAGCTTTCTTT. It translates to CASSQQGQGNTEAFF.

The chain couples TRBV28 to TRBJ1-1; TRBD1 aligns across 10 bases. The length of the CDR3 is 15 residues. V dropped 8 bases and J dropped 5; count of bases not matched to a gene: 11. Per germline, CDR1 MDHEN and CDR2 SYDVKM. The DNA of the CDR3 is TGTGCCAGCGGGGGACCGGGACAGGGGAGAACTGAAGCTTTCTTT. This encodes CASGGPGQGRTEAFF. The whole variable domain, remainder taken from reference TRBV28 and TRBJ1-1, is DVKVTQSSRYLVKRTGEKVFLECVQDMDHENMFWYRQDPGLGLRLIYFSYDVKMKEKGDIPEGYSVSREKKERFSLILESASTNQTSMYLCASGGPGQGRTEAFFGQGTRLTVV.

This chain links TRBV10-3 with TRBJ2-5, with 7 bases identical to TRBD1. The germline V gene encodes CDR1 ENHRY and CDR2 SYGVKD. The CDR3 consists of 12 residues. Trimming took 10 bases from V and 5 from J; bases not matched to a gene: 7. CDR3: CATTGQFETQYF. The DNA for the CDR3 is TGTGCCACGACGGGACAGTTCGAGACCCAGTACTTC.

This clone has only a few counts. The chain uses TRBV7-8 and TRBJ2-5, with 7 bases aligning to TRBD1. V lost 1 base and J lost 5; bases outside the gene matches: 10. CDR3 length: 16 residues. The germline gives CDR1 SGHVS, CDR2 FQNEAQ. CDR3 sequence reads: CASSLGNRGRSETQYF. In DNA form, the CDR3 reads TGTGCCAGCAGCTTAGGGAACAGGGGAAGGTCGGAGACCCAGTACTTC.